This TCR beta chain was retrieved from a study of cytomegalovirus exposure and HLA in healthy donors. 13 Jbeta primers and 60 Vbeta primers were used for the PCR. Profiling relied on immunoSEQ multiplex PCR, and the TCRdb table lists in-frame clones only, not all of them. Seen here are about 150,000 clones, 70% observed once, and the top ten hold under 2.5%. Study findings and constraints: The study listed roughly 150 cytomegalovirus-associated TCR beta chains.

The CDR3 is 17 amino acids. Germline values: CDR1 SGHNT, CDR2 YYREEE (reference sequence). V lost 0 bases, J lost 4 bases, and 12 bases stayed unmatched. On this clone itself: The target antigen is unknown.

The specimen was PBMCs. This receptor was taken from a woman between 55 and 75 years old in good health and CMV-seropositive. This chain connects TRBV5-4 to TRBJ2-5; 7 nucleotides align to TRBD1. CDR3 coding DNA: TGTGCCAGCAGCTTGGCCGGTTGGACAGGTGGGGCAGAGACCCAGTACTTC. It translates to CASSLAGWTGGAETQYF.